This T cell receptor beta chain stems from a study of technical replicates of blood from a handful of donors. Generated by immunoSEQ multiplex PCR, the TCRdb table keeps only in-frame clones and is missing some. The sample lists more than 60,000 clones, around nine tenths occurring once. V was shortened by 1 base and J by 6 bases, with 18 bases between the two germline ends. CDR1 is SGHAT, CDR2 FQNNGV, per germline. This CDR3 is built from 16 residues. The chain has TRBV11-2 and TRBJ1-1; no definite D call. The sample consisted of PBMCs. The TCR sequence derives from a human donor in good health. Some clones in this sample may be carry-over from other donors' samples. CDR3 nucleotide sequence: TGTGCCAGCAGCTTAGGGTCTAGTTTAGTGGAATCTGAAGCTTTCTTT. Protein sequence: CASSLGSSLVESEAFF.